This T cell receptor beta chain was documented in a study of shared clonotypes between healthy human individuals. Splitting the CD4+ cells yielded a CD45RA+ naive subset and a CD45RA-negative memory subset. Each cell subset's genomic DNA was divided evenly among several immunoSEQ plates. Some clones are missing from TCRdb's copy, which holds only in-frame ones; the method was immunoSEQ multiplex PCR. The table has 1.6 million or so clones, around 98.5% seen once. The sequence was collected from a man aged 25 to 40 in good health. Input material: naive CD4+ T cells sorted from blood. The subset here: CD45RA+ positively selected.

The chain's CDR3 is CASSKGGGELFF. As DNA, the CDR3 is TGTGCCAGCAGCAAAGGGGGCGGGGAGCTGTTTTTT. This rearrangement joins TRBV7-2 to TRBJ2-2; perhaps TRBD1 as D (6 bases). V shed 5 bases and J shed 7 bases, with 8 bases lying between them. Germline values: CDR1 SGHTA, CDR2 FQGNSA. This CDR3 comprises 12 residues.